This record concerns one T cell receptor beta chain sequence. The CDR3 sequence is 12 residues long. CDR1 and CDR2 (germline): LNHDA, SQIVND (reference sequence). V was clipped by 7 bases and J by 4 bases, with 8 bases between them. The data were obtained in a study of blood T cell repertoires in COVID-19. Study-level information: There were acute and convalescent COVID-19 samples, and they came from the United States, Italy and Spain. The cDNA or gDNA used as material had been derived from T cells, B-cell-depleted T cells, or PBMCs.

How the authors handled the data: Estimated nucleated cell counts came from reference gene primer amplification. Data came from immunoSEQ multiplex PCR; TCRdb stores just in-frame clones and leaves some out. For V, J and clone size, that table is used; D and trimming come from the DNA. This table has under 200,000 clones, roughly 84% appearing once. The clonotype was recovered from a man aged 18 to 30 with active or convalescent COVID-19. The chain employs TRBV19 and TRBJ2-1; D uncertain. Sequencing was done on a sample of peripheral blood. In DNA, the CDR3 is TGTGCCAGTACCAGAGGATACAATGAGCAGTTCTTC. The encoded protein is CASTRGYNEQFF.